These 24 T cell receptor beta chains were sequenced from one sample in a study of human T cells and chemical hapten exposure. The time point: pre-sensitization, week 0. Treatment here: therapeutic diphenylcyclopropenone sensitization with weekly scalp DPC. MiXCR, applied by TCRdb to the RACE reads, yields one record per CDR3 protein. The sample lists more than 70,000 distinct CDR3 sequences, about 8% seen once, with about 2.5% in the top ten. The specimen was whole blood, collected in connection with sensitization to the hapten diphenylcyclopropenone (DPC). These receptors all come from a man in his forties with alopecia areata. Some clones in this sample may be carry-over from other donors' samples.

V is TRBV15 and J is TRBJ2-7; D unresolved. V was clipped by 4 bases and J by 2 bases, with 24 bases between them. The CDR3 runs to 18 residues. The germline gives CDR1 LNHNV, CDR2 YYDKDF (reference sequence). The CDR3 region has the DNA TGTGCCACCAGCACCTGGCTCCCGGCGGCTTCTAAAACCTACGAGCAGTACGTC. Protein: CATSTWLPAASKTYEQYV.

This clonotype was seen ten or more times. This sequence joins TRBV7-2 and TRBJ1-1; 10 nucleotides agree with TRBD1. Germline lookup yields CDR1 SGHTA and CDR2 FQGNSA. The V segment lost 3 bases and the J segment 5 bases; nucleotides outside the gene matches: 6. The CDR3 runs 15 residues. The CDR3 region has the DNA TGTGCCAGCAGCTTTCCCGACAGGGGGCGGACTGAAGCTTTCTTT. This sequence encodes CASSFPDRGRTEAFF.

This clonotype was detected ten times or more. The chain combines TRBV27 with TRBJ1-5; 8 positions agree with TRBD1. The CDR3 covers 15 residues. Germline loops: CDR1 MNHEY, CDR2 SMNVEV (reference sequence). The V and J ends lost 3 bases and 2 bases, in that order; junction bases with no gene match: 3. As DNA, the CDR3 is TGTGCCAGCAGTTTTCAGGGGGCTGGCAATCAGCCCCAGCATTTT. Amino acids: CASSFQGAGNQPQHF.

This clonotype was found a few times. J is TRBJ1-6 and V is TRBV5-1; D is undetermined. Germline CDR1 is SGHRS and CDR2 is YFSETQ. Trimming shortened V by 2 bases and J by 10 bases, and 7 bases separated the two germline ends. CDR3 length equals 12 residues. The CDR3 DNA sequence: TGCGCCAGCAGCTTTGACGGGTCACCCCTCCACTTT. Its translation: CASSFDGSPLHF.

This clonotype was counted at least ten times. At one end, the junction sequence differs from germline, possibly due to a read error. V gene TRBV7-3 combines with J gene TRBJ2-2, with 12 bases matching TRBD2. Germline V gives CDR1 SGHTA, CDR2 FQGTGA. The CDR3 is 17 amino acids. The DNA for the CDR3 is TGTGCCAGCAGCGTAACCGGACTAGCGGGAAACGCCGGGGAGCTGTTTTTT. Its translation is CASSVTGLAGNAGELFF.

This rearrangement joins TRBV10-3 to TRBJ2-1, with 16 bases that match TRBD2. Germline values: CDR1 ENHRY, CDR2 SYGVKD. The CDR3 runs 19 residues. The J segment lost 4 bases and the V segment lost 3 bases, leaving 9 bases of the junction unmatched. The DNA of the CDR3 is TGTGCCATCAGTGACTCTCCGGGACTAGCGGGAGGGAAGTACAATGAGCAGTTCTTC. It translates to CAISDSPGLAGGKYNEQFF.

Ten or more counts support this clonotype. CDR3 amino acids: CASSPPTASRYEQYF. The CDR3 region has the DNA TGCGCCAGCAGCCCACCCACAGCTTCCCGCTACGAGCAGTACTTC. This chain joins TRBV5-1 and TRBJ2-7; D not certain. The CDR3 spans 15 residues. The V end was cut by 4 bases, the J end by 3 bases, with 17 bases between. Germline CDR1 reads SGHRS; CDR2 reads YFSETQ.

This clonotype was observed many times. The CDR3 protein is CSARERAGGVITDTQYF. The DNA for the CDR3 is TGCAGTGCTAGAGAGAGGGCAGGGGGCGTAATCACAGATACGCAGTATTTT. V usage is TRBV20-1 and J usage is TRBJ2-3; TRBD1 aligns across 8 bases. The CDR3 is 17 amino acids. V was pared by 0 bases and J by 2 bases, with 10 bases of the junction left unmatched. From germline, CDR1 is DFQATT and CDR2 SNEGSKA (reference sequence).

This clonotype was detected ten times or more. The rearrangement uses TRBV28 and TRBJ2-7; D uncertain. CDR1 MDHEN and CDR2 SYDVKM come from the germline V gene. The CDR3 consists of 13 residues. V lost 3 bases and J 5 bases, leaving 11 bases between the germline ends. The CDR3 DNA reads TGTGCCAGCAGTTTGGTCAGCCCTAACGAGCAGTACTTC. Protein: CASSLVSPNEQYF. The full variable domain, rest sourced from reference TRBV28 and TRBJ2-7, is DVKVTQSSRYLVKRTGEKVFLECVQDMDHENMFWYRQDPGLGLRLIYFSYDVKMKEKGDIPEGYSVSREKKERFSLILESASTNQTSMYLCASSLVSPNEQYFGPGTRLTVT.

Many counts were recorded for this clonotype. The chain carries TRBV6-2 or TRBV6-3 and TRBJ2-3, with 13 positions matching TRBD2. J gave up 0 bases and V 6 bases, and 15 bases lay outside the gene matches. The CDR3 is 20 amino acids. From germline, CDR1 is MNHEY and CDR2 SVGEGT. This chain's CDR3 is CASRPGLAGVSGRSTDTQYF. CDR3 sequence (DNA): TGTGCCAGCAGACCCGGACTAGCGGGAGTGTCCGGTCGTAGCACAGATACGCAGTATTTT.

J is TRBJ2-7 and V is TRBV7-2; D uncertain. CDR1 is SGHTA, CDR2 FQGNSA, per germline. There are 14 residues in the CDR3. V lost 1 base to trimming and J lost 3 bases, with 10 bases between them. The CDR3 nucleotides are TGTGCCAGCAGCTTAGGCCACGCTAACTACGAGCAGTACGTC. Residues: CASSLGHANYEQYV.

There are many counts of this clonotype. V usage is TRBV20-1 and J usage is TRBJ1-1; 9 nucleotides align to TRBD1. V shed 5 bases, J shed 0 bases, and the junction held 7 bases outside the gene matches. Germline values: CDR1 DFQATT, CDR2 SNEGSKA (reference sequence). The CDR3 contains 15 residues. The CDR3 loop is CSARGDRALNTEAFF. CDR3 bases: TGCAGTGCTCGAGGGGACAGGGCTTTGAACACTGAAGCTTTCTTT.

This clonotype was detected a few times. DNA of the CDR3: TGTGCCAGCAGTTGGGCGGAACTCTACGAGCAGTACGTC. Residues: CASSWAELYEQYV. The chain employs TRBV2 and TRBJ2-7; D remains ambiguous. CDR1 is SNHLY, CDR2 FYNNEI, per germline. This CDR3 is built from 13 residues. V was cut by 5 bases and J by 3 bases, with 11 bases left in between.

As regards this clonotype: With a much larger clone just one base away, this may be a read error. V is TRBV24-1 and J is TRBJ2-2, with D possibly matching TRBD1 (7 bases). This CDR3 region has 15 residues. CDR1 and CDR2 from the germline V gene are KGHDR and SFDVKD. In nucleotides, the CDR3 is TGTGCCACCAGTGATTTGCAGGGGGACACCGGGGAGGTGTTTTTT. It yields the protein CATSDLQGDTGEVFF.

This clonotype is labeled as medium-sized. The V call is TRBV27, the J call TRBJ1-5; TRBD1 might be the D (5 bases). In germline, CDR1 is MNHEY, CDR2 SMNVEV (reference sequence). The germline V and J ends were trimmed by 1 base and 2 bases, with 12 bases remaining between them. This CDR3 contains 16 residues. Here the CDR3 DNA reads TGTGCCAGCAGTTTATTGATCGGGACGGGCAATCAGCCCCAGCATTTT. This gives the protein CASSLLIGTGNQPQHF.

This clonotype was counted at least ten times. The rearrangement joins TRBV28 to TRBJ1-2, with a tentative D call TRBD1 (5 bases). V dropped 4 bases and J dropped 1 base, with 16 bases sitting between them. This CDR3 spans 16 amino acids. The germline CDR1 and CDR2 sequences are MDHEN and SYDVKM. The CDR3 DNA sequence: TGTGCCAGCAGTTCAACCGGGACGGAGCTTAACTATGGCTACACCTTC. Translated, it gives CASSSTGTELNYGYTF.

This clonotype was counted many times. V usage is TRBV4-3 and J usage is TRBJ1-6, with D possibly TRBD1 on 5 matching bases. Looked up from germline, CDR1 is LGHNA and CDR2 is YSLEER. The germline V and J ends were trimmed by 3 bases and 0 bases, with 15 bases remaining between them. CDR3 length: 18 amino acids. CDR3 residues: CASSQTGTGSSYNSPLHF. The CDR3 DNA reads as TGCGCCAGCAGCCAGACCGGGACGGGGAGCTCCTATAATTCACCCCTCCACTTT.

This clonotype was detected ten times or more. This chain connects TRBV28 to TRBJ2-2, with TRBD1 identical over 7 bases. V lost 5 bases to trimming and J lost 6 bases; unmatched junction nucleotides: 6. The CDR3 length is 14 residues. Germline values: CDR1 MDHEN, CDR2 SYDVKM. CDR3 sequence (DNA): TGTGCCAGCAGTCCGGGGACAGTTCCCGGGGAGCTGTTTTTT. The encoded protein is CASSPGTVPGELFF.

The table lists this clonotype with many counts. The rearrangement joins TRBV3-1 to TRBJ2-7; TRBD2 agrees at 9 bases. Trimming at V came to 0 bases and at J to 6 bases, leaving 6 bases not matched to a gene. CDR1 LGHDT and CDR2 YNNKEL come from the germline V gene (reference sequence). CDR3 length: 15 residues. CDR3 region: CASSQDLAGAFEQYV. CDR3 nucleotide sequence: TGTGCCAGCAGCCAAGATTTAGCGGGAGCTTTCGAGCAGTACGTC.

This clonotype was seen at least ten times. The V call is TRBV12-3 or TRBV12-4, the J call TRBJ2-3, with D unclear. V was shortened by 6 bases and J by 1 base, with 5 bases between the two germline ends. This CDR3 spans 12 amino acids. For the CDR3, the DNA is TGTGCCAGCAGCCCAGGCACAGATACGCAGTATTTT. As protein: CASSPGTDTQYF.

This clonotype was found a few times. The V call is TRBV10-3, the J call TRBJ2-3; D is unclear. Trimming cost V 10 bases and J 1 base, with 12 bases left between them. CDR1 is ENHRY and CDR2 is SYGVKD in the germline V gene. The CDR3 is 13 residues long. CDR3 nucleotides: TGTGCCAGTGACGGACCGGGCACAGATACGCAGTATTTT. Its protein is CASDGPGTDTQYF.

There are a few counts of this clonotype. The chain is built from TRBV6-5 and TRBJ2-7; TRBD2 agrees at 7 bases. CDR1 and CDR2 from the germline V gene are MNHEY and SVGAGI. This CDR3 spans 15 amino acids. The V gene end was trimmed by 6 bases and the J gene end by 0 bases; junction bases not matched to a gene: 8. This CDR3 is CASRPLAVSSYEQYV. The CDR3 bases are TGTGCCAGCAGACCCCTAGCGGTTAGCTCCTACGAGCAGTACGTC.

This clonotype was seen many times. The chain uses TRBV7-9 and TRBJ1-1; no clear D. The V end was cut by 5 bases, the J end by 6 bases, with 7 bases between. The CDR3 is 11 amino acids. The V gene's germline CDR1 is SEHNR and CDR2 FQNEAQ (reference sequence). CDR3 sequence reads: CASSLPAEAFF. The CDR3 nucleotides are TGTGCCAGCAGCCTGCCGGCTGAAGCTTTCTTT.

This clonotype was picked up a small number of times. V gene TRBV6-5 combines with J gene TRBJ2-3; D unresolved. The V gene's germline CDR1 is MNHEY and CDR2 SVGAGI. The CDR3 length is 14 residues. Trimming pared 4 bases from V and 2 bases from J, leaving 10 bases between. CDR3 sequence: CASSFNDNTDTQYF. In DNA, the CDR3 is TGTGCCAGCAGTTTCAACGATAACACAGATACGCAGTATTTT.